A single sample is the source of the 17 T cell receptor beta chains below, sequenced in a study of CD4 T cells in relation to SARS-CoV-2 and coronaviruses. The antigens for these receptors are not known. Assay: immunoSEQ multiplex PCR; the TCRdb copy retains only in-frame clones and omits some. The sample consists of about 29,000 clones, roughly 76% of them appearing once. CD4+ T cells from unexposed donors were obtained before the COVID-19 pandemic (2011-2018). Isolation of CD4+ T cells took place after less than twelve days in culture. The sequenced material came from CD4+ T cells from PBMCs, cultured in vitro. These receptors all stem from a human donor in good health.

This clone was seen only once. The rearrangement joins TRBV3-1 (or the pseudogene TRBV3-2) to TRBJ1-2; 9 bases fit TRBD1. With 4 bases clipped from V and 2 bases from J, the junction kept 2 bases outside the gene matches. From germline, CDR1 is LGHDT and CDR2 YNNKEL (reference sequence). This CDR3 is 14 amino acids long. CDR3 in amino acids: CASSPGTGNYGYTF. The CDR3 DNA reads as TGTGCCAGCAGCCCCGGGACAGGGAACTATGGCTACACCTTC.

This clone turned up a few times. V and J are TRBV6-6 and TRBJ2-2, with TRBD2 as a possible D gene (5 bases). The V gene lost 11 bases and the J gene lost 0 bases, with 16 bases spanning the gap. The length of the CDR3 is 15 residues. Germline-derived CDR1 and CDR2 are MNHNY and SVGAGI (reference sequence). The CDR3 region has the DNA TGTGCCTCTTCGGAGGTCTATACGAACACCGGGGAGCTGTTTTTT. This gives the protein CASSEVYTNTGELFF.

The genes are TRBV30 and TRBJ2-1; 7 nucleotides align to TRBD1. With 8 bases clipped from V and 0 bases from J, the junction kept 7 bases outside the gene matches. There are 14 residues in the CDR3. Germline CDR1 GTSNPN, CDR2 SVGIG (reference sequence). The CDR3 sequence is CALLRQGSYNEQFF. The CDR3 DNA sequence: TGTGCCCTTTTGCGACAGGGCTCCTACAATGAGCAGTTCTTC.

This clone was counted a single time. The rearrangement links TRBV12-3 or TRBV12-4 to TRBJ2-7; maybe TRBD2 (5 bases). The CDR3 is made up of 13 amino acids. Deletions cut 3 bases from V and 2 bases from J, with 8 bases between. The CDR3 region is CASSFSGAYEQYF. The CDR3, as DNA: TGTGCCAGCAGTTTTTCCGGGGCCTACGAGCAGTACTTC.

The chain links TRBV6-5 to TRBJ2-4, with D possibly matching TRBD2 (5 bases). Trimming removed 5 bases from V and 5 bases from J, with 16 bases in between. CDR1 is MNHEY and CDR2 is SVGAGI in the germline V gene. This CDR3 spans 15 amino acids. This CDR3 reads CASSPISGIQNIQYF. The CDR3 nucleotides read TGTGCCAGCAGTCCAATATCCGGGATCCAAAACATTCAGTACTTC.

The chain carries TRBV11-2 and TRBJ2-7; D call uncertain. The V gene's germline CDR1 is SGHAT and CDR2 FQNNGV. The CDR3 spans 11 residues. The V and J ends lost 3 bases and 3 bases respectively, with 3 bases between them. CDR3 DNA: TGTGCCAGCAGCTTTTTCTACGAGCAGTACTTC. Protein product: CASSFFYEQYF.

The rearrangement links TRBV6-5 to TRBJ1-1, with 9 bases aligning to TRBD1. J lost 4 bases, V lost 10 bases, and 7 bases had no gene match. In germline, CDR1 is MNHEY, CDR2 SVGAGI. The CDR3 totals 13 residues. The CDR3 nucleotides read TGTGCCACCGAGGGGACAGGGACCACTGAAGCTTTCTTT. Residues: CATEGTGTTEAFF.

This clone was counted a few times. The rearrangement joins TRBV5-5 to TRBJ2-3; a possible D gene is TRBD2 (5 bases). This CDR3 is built from 15 residues. Trimming removed 0 bases at V and 11 bases at J, with 19 bases between. In germline, CDR1 is SGHKS, CDR2 YYEKEE (reference sequence). The CDR3 loop reads CASSLDWQTPGGQYF. The DNA of the CDR3 is TGTGCCAGCAGCTTGGATTGGCAGACCCCAGGAGGGCAGTATTTT.

The chain carries TRBV10-1 and TRBJ2-2, with no clear D. The V end was cut by 5 bases, the J end by 3 bases, with 4 bases between. The CDR3 sequence is 12 residues long. Germline values: CDR1 WNHNN, CDR2 SYGVQD (reference sequence). The CDR3 loop reads CASSLDTGELFF. The CDR3 nucleotides are TGCGCCAGCAGTCTCGACACCGGGGAGCTGTTTTTT.

The rearrangement uses TRBV27 and TRBJ2-6; D remains ambiguous. The length of the CDR3 is 16 residues. The V gene's germline CDR1 is MNHEY and CDR2 SMNVEV (reference sequence). Trimming cost V 4 bases and J 4 bases, with 14 bases left between them. In DNA form, the CDR3 reads TGTGCCAGCAGTTCCCCTGGGAACACCGGGGCCAACGTCCTGACTTTC. This sequence encodes CASSSPGNTGANVLTF. Looking up the rest from reference TRBV27 and TRBJ2-6 gives the full variable domain: EAQVTQNPRYLITVTGKKLTVTCSQNMNHEYMSWYRQDPGLGLRQIYYSMNVEVTDKGDVPEGYKVSRKEKRNFPLILESPSPNQTSLYFCASSSPGNTGANVLTFGAGSRLTVL.

This chain connects TRBV5-1 to TRBJ2-1, with TRBD2 matching 12 bases. Germline-derived CDR1 and CDR2 are SGHRS and YFSETQ. The V and J ends lost 0 bases and 5 bases, in that order; junction bases with no gene match: 12. The length of the CDR3 is 19 residues. The CDR3 is CASSLAPLAGGTVDNEQFF. The CDR3 DNA follows: TGCGCCAGCAGCTTGGCCCCACTAGCGGGAGGAACCGTGGACAATGAGCAGTTCTTC. The entire variable domain, with the rest obtained from reference TRBV5-1 and TRBJ2-1, is as follows: KAGVTQTPRYLIKTRGQQVTLSCSPISGHRSVSWYQQTPGQGLQFLFEYFSETQRNKGNFPGRFSGRQFSNSRSEMNVSTLELGDSALYLCASSLAPLAGGTVDNEQFFGPGTRLTVL.

The rearrangement uses TRBV11-2 and TRBJ2-3; D call uncertain. In germline, CDR1 is SGHAT, CDR2 FQNNGV. With 3 bases removed from V and 5 bases from J, the gap between germline ends came to 6 bases. The CDR3 has 12 residues. The CDR3: CASSFNEDTQYF. Written as DNA, the CDR3 is TGTGCCAGCAGCTTTAATGAAGATACGCAGTATTTT.

The chain recombines TRBV6-2 or TRBV6-3 with TRBJ2-7, with D unresolved. This CDR3 region has 16 residues. The germline gives CDR1 MNHEY, CDR2 SVGEGT. V was cut by 5 bases and J by 8 bases, with 25 bases left in between. CDR3 coding DNA: TGTGCCAGCAGTCAAAAAATGGGCCATGCTCCTGAAAAGCAGTACTTC. This translates into CASSQKMGHAPEKQYF.

The sample holds one count of this clone. The CDR3 is CASSEINYGYTF. Here the CDR3 DNA reads TGTGCCAGCAGTGAAATTAACTATGGCTACACCTTC. J is TRBJ1-2 and V is TRBV2; unclear D gene. Germline CDR1 is SNHLY and CDR2 is FYNNEI. Trimming cost V 2 bases and J 1 base, with 2 bases left between them. The CDR3 length is 12 residues. Full variable domain (remainder filled in from reference TRBV2 and TRBJ1-2): EPEVTQTPSHQVTQMGQEVILRCVPISNHLYFYWYRQILGQKVEFLVSFYNNEISEKSEIFDDQFSVERPDGSNFTLKIRSTKLEDSAMYFCASSEINYGYTFGSGTRLTVV.

V is TRBV9 and J is TRBJ2-3; TRBD2 matches 11 bases. The V gene end was trimmed by 4 bases and the J gene end by 5 bases; junction bases not matched to a gene: 6. The V gene's germline CDR1 is SGDLS and CDR2 YYNGEE. The CDR3 loop spans 15 amino acids. CDR3 sequence reads: CASSFPGTSGDTQYF. Here the CDR3 DNA reads TGTGCCAGCAGCTTTCCCGGGACTAGCGGAGATACGCAGTATTTT.

This clone was recorded a few times. The J gene is TRBJ1-6, the V gene TRBV30; no clear D. Germline loops: CDR1 GTSNPN, CDR2 SVGIG (reference sequence). The CDR3 is made up of 13 amino acids. Trimming cost V 1 base and J 7 bases, with 8 bases left between them. As DNA, the CDR3 is TGTGCCTGGAGTGGGAGTGGAAATTCACCCCTCCACTTT. Its protein product is CAWSGSGNSPLHF.

In this sample, this clone turned up a few times. V usage is TRBV6-2 or TRBV6-3 and J usage is TRBJ2-3, with TRBD1 identical over 7 bases. With V trimmed by 2 bases and J by 6 bases, 5 bases remained unmatched. This CDR3 is 14 amino acids long. Per the germline V gene, CDR1 is MNHEY and CDR2 is SVGEGT. The DNA of the CDR3 is TGTGCCAGCAGTTACCCCTTAGGGGGCGATACGCAGTATTTT. Its protein product is CASSYPLGGDTQYF.